This TCR beta chain came from a study of blood T cell repertoires in COVID-19. In the study overall: Acute-phase and convalescent COVID-19 samples originated in the United States, Italy and Spain. The analysed material was cDNA or gDNA that came from T cells, B-cell-depleted T cells, or PBMCs.

Per the study methods: By means of reference gene primer amplification, nucleated cell counts were estimated. Clones were read by immunoSEQ multiplex PCR, and TCRdb kept only the in-frame ones, dropping some. The D gene and trimming were derived from the DNA, and the V and J assignments and clone size from that table. The sample contains 65,000 to 85,000 clones, around 87% of which appear only once. Source material: peripheral blood. This sequence was found in a woman under 30 with acute or convalescent COVID-19.

CDR3 sequence (DNA): TGTGCCAGCAGCACTCGGACTAGCGACGCAGATACGCAGTATTTT. This codes for CASSTRTSDADTQYF. This sequence joins TRBV7-6 and TRBJ2-3, with TRBD2 matching over 9 bases. The junction had 7 bases not matched to a gene; V was cut back by 5 bases and J by 4 bases. The CDR3 spans 15 residues. Per the germline V gene, CDR1 is SGHVS and CDR2 is FNYEAQ.